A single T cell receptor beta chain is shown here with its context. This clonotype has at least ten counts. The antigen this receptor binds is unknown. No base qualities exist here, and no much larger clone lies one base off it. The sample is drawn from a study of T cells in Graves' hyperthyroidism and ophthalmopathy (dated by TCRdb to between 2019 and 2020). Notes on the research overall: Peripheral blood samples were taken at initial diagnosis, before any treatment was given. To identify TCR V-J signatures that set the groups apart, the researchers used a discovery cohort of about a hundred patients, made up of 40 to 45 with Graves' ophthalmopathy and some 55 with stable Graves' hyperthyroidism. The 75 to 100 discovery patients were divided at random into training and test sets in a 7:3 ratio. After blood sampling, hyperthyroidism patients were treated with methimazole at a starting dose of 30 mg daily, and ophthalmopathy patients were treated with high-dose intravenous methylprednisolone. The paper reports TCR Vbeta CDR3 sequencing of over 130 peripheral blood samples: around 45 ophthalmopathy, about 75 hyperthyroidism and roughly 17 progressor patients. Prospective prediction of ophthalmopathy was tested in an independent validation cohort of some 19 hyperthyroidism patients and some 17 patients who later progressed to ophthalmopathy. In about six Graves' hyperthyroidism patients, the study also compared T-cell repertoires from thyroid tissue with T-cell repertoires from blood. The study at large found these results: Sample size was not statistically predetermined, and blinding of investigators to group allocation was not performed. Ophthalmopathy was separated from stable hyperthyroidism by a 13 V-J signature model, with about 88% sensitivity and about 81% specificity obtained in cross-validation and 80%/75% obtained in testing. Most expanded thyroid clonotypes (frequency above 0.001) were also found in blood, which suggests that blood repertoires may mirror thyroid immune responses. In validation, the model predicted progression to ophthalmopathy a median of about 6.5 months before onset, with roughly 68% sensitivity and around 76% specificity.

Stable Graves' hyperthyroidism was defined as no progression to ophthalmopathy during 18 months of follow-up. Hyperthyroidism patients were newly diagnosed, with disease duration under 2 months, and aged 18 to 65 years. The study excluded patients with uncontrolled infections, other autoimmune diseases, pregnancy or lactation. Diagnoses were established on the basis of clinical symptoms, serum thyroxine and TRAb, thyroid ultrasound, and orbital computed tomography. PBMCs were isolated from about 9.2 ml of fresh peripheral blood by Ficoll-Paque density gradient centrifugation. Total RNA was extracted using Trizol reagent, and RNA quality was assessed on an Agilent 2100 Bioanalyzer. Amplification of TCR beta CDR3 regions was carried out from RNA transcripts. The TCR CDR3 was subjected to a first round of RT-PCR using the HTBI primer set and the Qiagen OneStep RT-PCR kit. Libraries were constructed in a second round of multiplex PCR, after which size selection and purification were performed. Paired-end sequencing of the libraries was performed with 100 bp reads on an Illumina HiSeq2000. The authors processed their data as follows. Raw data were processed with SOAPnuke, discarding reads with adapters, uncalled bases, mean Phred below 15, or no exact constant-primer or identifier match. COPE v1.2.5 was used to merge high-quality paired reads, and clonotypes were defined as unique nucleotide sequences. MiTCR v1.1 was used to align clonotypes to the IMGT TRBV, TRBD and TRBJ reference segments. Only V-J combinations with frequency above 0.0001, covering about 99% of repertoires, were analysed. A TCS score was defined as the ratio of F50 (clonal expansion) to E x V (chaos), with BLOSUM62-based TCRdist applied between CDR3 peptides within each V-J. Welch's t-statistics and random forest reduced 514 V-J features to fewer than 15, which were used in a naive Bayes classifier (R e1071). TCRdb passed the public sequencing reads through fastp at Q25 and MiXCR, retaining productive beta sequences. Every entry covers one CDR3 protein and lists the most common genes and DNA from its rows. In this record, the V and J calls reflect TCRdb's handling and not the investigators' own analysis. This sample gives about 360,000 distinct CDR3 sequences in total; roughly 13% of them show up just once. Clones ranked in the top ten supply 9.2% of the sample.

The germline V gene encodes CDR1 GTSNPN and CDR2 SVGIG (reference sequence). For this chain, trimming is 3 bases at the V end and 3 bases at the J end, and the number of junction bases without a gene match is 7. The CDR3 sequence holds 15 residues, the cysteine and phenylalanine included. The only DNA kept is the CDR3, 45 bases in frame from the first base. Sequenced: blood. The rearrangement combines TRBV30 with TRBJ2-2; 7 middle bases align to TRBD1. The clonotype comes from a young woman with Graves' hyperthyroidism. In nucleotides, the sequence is TGTGCCTGGAGGCCGGGACAGAAGTACACCGGGGAGCTGTTTTTT. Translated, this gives CAWRPGQKYTGELFF.